This T cell receptor (beta chain) was documented in a study of cytomegalovirus exposure and HLA in healthy donors. 60 Vbeta and 13 Jbeta primers were used in PCR. The table came from immunoSEQ multiplex PCR; TCRdb's copy has only in-frame clones and leaves some out. The sample includes over 85,000 clones, 75% to 90% of them seen just once. Germline CDR1 reads MNHNS; CDR2 reads SASEGT. The CDR3 has 15 amino acids. Deletions cut 7 bases from V and 1 base from J, with 16 bases between. Healthy people donating bone marrow made up the donors. Sequencing input: PBMCs. The TCR comes from a man aged 40-50 years in good health and CMV-seronegative. V usage is TRBV6-1 and J usage is TRBJ1-1; no definite D call. This CDR3 reads CASIRNGLPNTEAFF. CDR3 coding DNA: TGTGCCAGCATTAGGAACGGACTTCCGAACACTGAAGCTTTCTTT.